Following are 9 T cell receptor beta chains from one sample sequenced in a study of identifying expanded T cells in peripheral blood. Measured with immunoSEQ multiplex PCR; TCRdb has only the in-frame clones, and not every one. The top ten clones hold 14% of a sample with approximately 50,000 clones, 82% of them seen once. Material for sequencing was blood. The receptors here all came from a person aged 18 to 70 in good health.

The genes are TRBV21-1 and TRBJ1-2. TRBV21-1 has pseudogene status. The CDR3 sequence is 13 residues long. The CDR3 sequence: CASSKGCLYGYTF. In DNA, the CDR3 is TGTGCCAGCAGCAAAGGGTGCCTATATGGCTACACCTTC.

J is TRBJ1-2 and V is TRBV12-5; D remains ambiguous. Germline loops: CDR1 LGHNT, CDR2 FRNRAP. The V end lost 6 bases, the J end lost 3 bases, and 8 bases lay between the germline ends. The CDR3 has 12 amino acids. The CDR3 DNA reads as TGTGCTAGTGGCCGGGCATACTATGGCTACACCTTC. As protein: CASGRAYYGYTF.

This sequence joins TRBV7-2 and TRBJ2-7, with unresolved D. The CDR3 has 15 residues. The V and J ends lost 1 base and 2 bases respectively, with 12 bases between them. CDR1 SGHTA and CDR2 FQGNSA come from the germline V gene. CDR3 coding DNA: TGTGCCAGCAGCTTAGGGGTTTCAGCAACCTACGAGCAGTACTTC. Translating it yields CASSLGVSATYEQYF.

The genes are TRBV6-1 and TRBJ1-4; 7 bases are shared with TRBD1. The CDR3 covers 15 residues. V was clipped by 5 bases and J by 2 bases; unmatched bases: 5. The germline gives CDR1 MNHNS, CDR2 SASEGT. The CDR3 here is CASSLAGGTNEKLFF. The CDR3 DNA reads TGTGCCAGCAGTCTCGCAGGGGGTACTAATGAAAAACTGTTTTTT.

The rearrangement joins TRBV20-1 to TRBJ2-1, with D perhaps matching TRBD1 (5 bases). The V and J ends lost 1 base and 8 bases respectively, with 6 bases between them. The CDR3 has 11 residues. CDR1 is DFQATT, CDR2 SNEGSKA, per germline (reference sequence). Here the CDR3 reads CSARGGYEQFF. DNA of the CDR3: TGCAGTGCTAGAGGGGGCTATGAGCAGTTCTTC.

V is TRBV5-4 and J is TRBJ2-1; 8 bases are a match to TRBD2. CDR3 length: 16 residues. Unmatched junction bases numbered 3, after V lost 0 bases and J lost 1 base. Germline CDR1 reads SGHNT; CDR2 reads YYREEE (reference sequence). CDR3 protein: CASSLDLAGSYNEQFF. In DNA form, the CDR3 reads TGTGCCAGCAGCTTGGATTTAGCGGGATCCTACAATGAGCAGTTCTTC.

This clone came up once. The chain combines TRBV11-3 with TRBJ2-5, with D tentatively TRBD2 (5 bases). CDR3 length: 14 amino acids. Trimming cost V 1 base and J 1 base, with 7 bases left between them. CDR1 and CDR2 from the germline V gene are SGHNT and YENEEA. CDR3 amino acids: CASSLAGSQETQYF. Here the CDR3 DNA reads TGTGCCAGCAGCTTAGCGGGGAGCCAAGAGACCCAGTACTTC.

V usage is TRBV5-1 and J usage is TRBJ1-2, with 9 bases that match TRBD1. The CDR3 totals 14 residues. Trimming took 2 bases from V and 8 from J; bases not matched to a gene: 7. Germline-derived CDR1 and CDR2 are SGHRS and YFSETQ. The CDR3 DNA reads as TGCGCCAGCAGCTTACCGGGACAGGGATCCGGCTACACCTTC. Protein product: CASSLPGQGSGYTF.

This clone was counted once. This chain connects TRBV5-6 to TRBJ2-2, with a tentative D call TRBD1 (6 bases). Trimming removed 2 bases from V and 6 bases from J, with 8 bases in between. There are 13 residues in the CDR3. The germline V gene encodes CDR1 SGHDT and CDR2 YYEEEE. This CDR3 reads CASSFGQSGELFF. The CDR3 DNA reads TGTGCCAGCAGCTTTGGACAGTCCGGGGAGCTGTTTTTT.